Below are 29 T cell receptor beta chains sequenced from a single sample in a study of blood T cell repertoires in COVID-19. Only in-frame clones appear in the TCRdb table, and some are missing; sequencing was by immunoSEQ multiplex PCR. The sample has fewer than 130,000 clones; roughly 72% are singletons. The source material was peripheral blood. The receptors were gathered from an elderly man with acute or convalescent COVID-19.

This clone was counted only a few times. The J gene is TRBJ2-3, the V gene TRBV19; 9 nucleotides match TRBD1. The CDR3 has 16 residues. CDR1 is LNHDA and CDR2 is SQIVND in the germline V gene (reference sequence). J gave up 4 bases and V 7 bases, and 12 bases lay outside the gene matches. The CDR3 spells CASKDRGSDSADTQYF. CDR3 bases: TGTGCCAGTAAGGACAGGGGCTCTGACTCGGCAGATACGCAGTATTTT.

This clone was seen a few times. This chain connects TRBV19 to TRBJ2-7, with 9 bases that match TRBD2. The CDR3 consists of 14 residues. V shed 4 bases and J 2 bases; nucleotides not matched to a gene: 3. The germline CDR1 and CDR2 sequences are LNHDA and SQIVND (reference sequence). The CDR3 nucleotides read TGTGCCAGTAGTAGGCTAGCGGGGACCTACGAGCAGTACTTC. It translates to CASSRLAGTYEQYF.

The CDR3 nucleotides read TGTGCCAGCAGTTTATCAGGGACAGGGGGAAATCAGCCCCAGCATTTT. It is translated as CASSLSGTGGNQPQHF. The chain recombines TRBV28 with TRBJ1-5, with TRBD1 matching 11 bases. J lost 4 bases, V lost 1 base, and 3 bases had no gene match. Per germline, CDR1 MDHEN and CDR2 SYDVKM. The length of the CDR3 is 16 residues. Combining the CDR3 with reference TRBV28 and TRBJ1-5 gives the whole variable domain DVKVTQSSRYLVKRTGEKVFLECVQDMDHENMFWYRQDPGLGLRLIYFSYDVKMKEKGDIPEGYSVSREKKERFSLILESASTNQTSMYLCASSLSGTGGNQPQHFGDGTRLSIL.

This chain joins TRBV9 and TRBJ2-2, with D unclear. Germline values: CDR1 SGDLS, CDR2 YYNGEE. The V end was cut by 0 bases, the J end by 3 bases, with 9 bases between. The CDR3 extends over 15 amino acids. The CDR3 is CASSVGPEHTGELFF. CDR3 DNA sequence: TGTGCCAGCAGCGTAGGTCCCGAGCACACCGGGGAGCTGTTTTTT.

The sample holds a few counts of this clone. The rearrangement uses TRBV7-9 and TRBJ2-1; tentative D call: TRBD1 (6 bases). There are 12 residues in the CDR3. V was cut by 4 bases and J by 10 bases, with 11 bases left in between. CDR1 is SEHNR, CDR2 FQNEAQ, per germline (reference sequence). In nucleotides, the CDR3 is TGTGCCAGCAGCTCAGAGGGGGAAGAGCAGTTCTTC. As protein: CASSSEGEEQFF.

This chain's CDR3 is CASSFRLWRDGDTEAFF. The CDR3 bases are TGTGCCAGCAGTTTTCGTCTGTGGAGGGATGGGGACACTGAAGCTTTCTTT. The V call is TRBV27, the J call TRBJ1-1; D ambiguous. The germline V gene encodes CDR1 MNHEY and CDR2 SMNVEV (reference sequence). V lost 3 bases, J lost 3 bases, and 20 bases lay in between. This CDR3 has 17 residues.

The genes are TRBV24-1 and TRBJ1-1, with TRBD1 matching 7 bases. J gave up 5 bases and V 3 bases, and 2 bases lay outside the gene matches. The CDR3 runs 13 residues. Germline V gene sequence: CDR1 KGHDR, CDR2 SFDVKD. CDR3 amino acids: CATSDPTGTEAFF. In nucleotides, the CDR3 is TGTGCCACCAGTGATCCGACAGGGACTGAAGCTTTCTTT.

This rearrangement joins TRBV4-1 to TRBJ1-5; TRBD1 matches at 10 bases. CDR1 and CDR2 (germline): MGHRA, YSYEKL. The junction had 9 bases not matched to a gene; V was cut back by 4 bases and J by 6 bases. The CDR3 contains 16 residues. CDR3 in amino acids: CASSLFDRGLGQPQHF. In DNA, the CDR3 is TGCGCCAGCAGCCTTTTCGACAGGGGGCTGGGTCAGCCCCAGCATTTT.

This clone was seen once. This sequence joins TRBV4-1 and TRBJ1-1; D gene ambiguous. The ends were cut back, 1 base at V and 1 base at J, with 7 bases in the middle. This CDR3 is built from 14 residues. Germline CDR1 MGHRA, CDR2 YSYEKL. CDR3 region: CASSQGGQNTEAFF. CDR3 in DNA: TGCGCCAGCAGCCAAGGTGGCCAGAACACTGAAGCTTTCTTT.

V usage is TRBV5-8 and J usage is TRBJ2-7; 8 bases match TRBD1. Trimming at V came to 4 bases and at J to 4 bases, leaving 13 bases not matched to a gene. This CDR3 has 16 residues. Per the germline V gene, CDR1 is SGHTS and CDR2 is YDEGEE. CDR3 protein: CASSTSRGPNWYEQYF. The CDR3 nucleotides are TGTGCCAGCAGCACTTCCAGGGGGCCCAACTGGTACGAGCAGTACTTC.

The chain has TRBV14 and TRBJ2-5; D perhaps matches TRBD1 (5 bases). Per the germline V gene, CDR1 is SGHDN and CDR2 is FVKESK. Trimming shortened V by 0 bases and J by 0 bases, and 14 bases separated the two germline ends. The CDR3 length is 17 residues. Here the CDR3 DNA reads TGTGCCAGCAGCCAAGAGCAGCCGTTACAGGACCAAGAGACCCAGTACTTC. Its translation: CASSQEQPLQDQETQYF.

This clone is a singleton in its sample. This chain's CDR3 is CASTQRDRSSGANVLTF. CDR3 DNA: TGTGCCAGCACCCAGCGGGACAGGAGCTCTGGGGCCAACGTCCTGACTTTC. The chain uses TRBV21-1 and TRBJ2-6; the D call in the table, TRBD1, was not verified against the DNA. TRBV21-1 is flagged as a pseudogene. The CDR3 runs to 17 residues.

The chain recombines TRBV11-2 with TRBJ2-7; 7 nucleotides agree with TRBD2. CDR1 is SGHAT and CDR2 is FQNNGV in the germline V gene. This CDR3 spans 14 amino acids. V lost 6 bases to trimming and J lost 7 bases; unmatched junction nucleotides: 12. The CDR3 bases are TGTGCCAGCAGTTCCTCCGGGGGAGGGCGGGAGCAGTACTTC. It codes for CASSSSGGGREQYF.

The table lists this clone with a few counts. The rearrangement uses TRBV4-1 and TRBJ2-2, with TRBD2 matching 11 bases. The trim removed 4 bases at V and 4 bases at J, leaving 8 bases unmatched. This CDR3 has 17 residues. Germline V gives CDR1 MGHRA, CDR2 YSYEKL. CDR3 DNA: TGCGCCAGCAGCCGAGAGGACACTAGCGGGAGCACCGGGGAGCTGTTTTTT. Translation gives CASSREDTSGSTGELFF.

This chain joins TRBV19 and TRBJ1-1; 7 bases are a match to TRBD1. Trimming cost V 6 bases and J 6 bases; bases outside gene matches: 7. Germline V lookup: CDR1 LNHDA, CDR2 SQIVND (reference sequence). The CDR3 spans 13 residues. The CDR3 DNA sequence: TGTGCCAGTAGCTCCGGGACAGCTTCTGAAGCTTTCTTT. Its translation: CASSSGTASEAFF.

In its sample, this clone was seen many times. The V gene is TRBV27, the J gene TRBJ2-7; no clear D. The CDR3 contains 13 residues. V gave up 3 bases and J gave up 3 bases, with 9 bases separating them. The germline CDR1 and CDR2 sequences are MNHEY and SMNVEV (reference sequence). This CDR3 reads CASSLYCLYEQYF. In DNA, the CDR3 is TGTGCCAGCAGTTTGTACTGCCTCTACGAGCAGTACTTC.

This chain links TRBV28 with TRBJ2-2, with D uncertain. Germline assignment: CDR1 MDHEN and CDR2 SYDVKM. Between the trimmed V and J ends, which lost 1 base and 4 bases, there was a span of 7 bases. The CDR3 totals 14 residues. The CDR3 is CASSLYLTTGELFF. Here the CDR3 DNA reads TGTGCCAGCAGTTTATACCTAACCACCGGGGAGCTGTTTTTT.

The chain recombines TRBV6-5 with TRBJ1-3; D is undetermined. Per the germline V gene, CDR1 is MNHEY and CDR2 is SVGAGI. The ends were cut back, 0 bases at V and 0 bases at J, with 9 bases in the middle. This CDR3 comprises 16 residues. The CDR3 bases are TGTGCCAGCAGTTACTCCAGACAACACTCTGGAAACACCATATATTTT. Amino acids: CASSYSRQHSGNTIYF.

V usage is TRBV29-1 and J usage is TRBJ2-1; 7 bases agree with TRBD1. The CDR3 covers 11 residues. Trimming took 4 bases from V and 7 from J; bases not matched to a gene: 1. Germline-derived CDR1 and CDR2 are SQVTM and ANQGSEA. The CDR3 spells CSVVRGNEQFF. The CDR3 DNA reads TGCAGCGTTGTCAGGGGGAATGAGCAGTTCTTC.

This chain joins TRBV4-3 and TRBJ2-1; TRBD2 matches at 7 bases. Germline CDR1 LGHNA, CDR2 YSLEER. V lost 0 bases and J lost 0; bases outside the gene matches: 2. The CDR3 runs 16 residues. CDR3 sequence (DNA): TGCGCCAGCAGCCAAGAGACGGGGGGCTCCTACAATGAGCAGTTCTTC. It codes for CASSQETGGSYNEQFF.

The chain has TRBV24-1 and TRBJ2-5; D is possibly TRBD1 (5 bases). The V gene lost 0 bases and the J gene lost 3 bases, with 7 bases spanning the gap. This CDR3 spans 14 amino acids. Germline values: CDR1 KGHDR, CDR2 SFDVKD. As DNA, the CDR3 is TGTGCCACCAGTGATTTGCGCAGGGAAGAGACCCAGTACTTC. It yields the protein CATSDLRREETQYF.

This chain links TRBV29-1 with TRBJ2-2; no definite D call. Germline V gene data show CDR1 as SQVTM and CDR2 as ANQGSEA. The CDR3 consists of 14 residues. V lost 1 base and J 8 bases, leaving 14 bases between the germline ends. The DNA for the CDR3 is TGCAGCGTTGAAGCCTATGGAGTAGGAGGGGAGCTGTTTTTT. It specifies CSVEAYGVGGELFF.

The V call is TRBV6-6, the J call TRBJ1-6, with 9 bases that match TRBD1. V lost 6 bases and J lost 12; bases outside the gene matches: 15. The CDR3 has 16 residues. Germline CDR1 and CDR2: MNHNY and SVGAGI (reference sequence). CDR3: CASRDRGSMGPRPLHF. The CDR3 DNA follows: TGTGCCAGCAGAGACAGGGGGTCGATGGGACCCCGACCCCTCCACTTT.

This chain connects TRBV4-3 to TRBJ2-7, with TRBD2 identical over 11 bases. CDR3 length: 16 residues. From germline, CDR1 is LGHNA and CDR2 YSLEER. The trim removed 4 bases at V and 0 bases at J, leaving 5 bases unmatched. The DNA for the CDR3 is TGCGCCAGCAGCCTCGGGACTAGCGGAGCCTCCTACGAGCAGTACTTC. It encodes CASSLGTSGASYEQYF.

The CDR3 nucleotides read TGTGCCAGCAGCGAAGGGGTTAGCAATCAGCCCCAGCATTTT. Translated, it gives CASSEGVSNQPQHF. The V and J genes are TRBV9 and TRBJ1-5, with D maybe TRBD1 (5 bases). Per the germline V gene, CDR1 is SGDLS and CDR2 is YYNGEE. The CDR3 contains 14 residues. V lost 3 bases to trimming and J lost 0 bases, with 7 bases between them.

In its sample, this clone was seen many times. The rearrangement links TRBV27 to TRBJ1-2; no clear D. The V end lost 4 bases, the J end lost 3 bases, and 9 bases lay between the germline ends. Germline CDR1 MNHEY, CDR2 SMNVEV (reference sequence). The CDR3 contains 13 residues. The CDR3 DNA reads as TGTGCCAGCAGTTCAGTCCGGGACTATGGCTACACCTTC. Protein product: CASSSVRDYGYTF.

This clone was seen a single time. The chain has TRBV6-5 and TRBJ1-2; D not certain. With 8 bases removed from V and 5 bases from J, the gap between germline ends came to 18 bases. The CDR3 length is 14 residues. Germline V gene data show CDR1 as MNHEY and CDR2 as SVGAGI. CDR3 in amino acids: CASSAGGLPYGYTF. The CDR3 coding sequence is TGTGCCAGCTCGGCAGGAGGGCTTCCTTATGGCTACACCTTC.

This clone was seen once. The V call is TRBV7-2, the J call TRBJ2-7; 11 positions match TRBD2. Trimming took 5 bases from V and 4 from J; bases not matched to a gene: 13. Germline V CDR1 and CDR2: SGHTA, FQGNSA. This CDR3 contains 17 residues. The DNA of the CDR3 is TGTGCCAGCAGCCTGGGACTAGCGGCAGAGTTGGGGTACGAGCAGTACTTC. It specifies CASSLGLAAELGYEQYF.

The chain employs TRBV18 and TRBJ1-2; TRBD1 matches at 10 bases. Per germline, CDR1 KGHSH and CDR2 LQKENI. Trimming took 3 bases from V and 0 from J; bases not matched to a gene: 7. The CDR3 length is 17 residues. The CDR3 here is CASSPAGTGVSNYGYTF. The CDR3 DNA is TGTGCCAGCTCACCGGCCGGGACAGGGGTTTCTAACTATGGCTACACCTTC.